This T cell receptor beta chain comes out of a study of cytomegalovirus exposure and HLA in healthy donors. V was cut by 5 bases and J by 6 bases, with 11 bases left in between. Germline lookup yields CDR1 SGHRS and CDR2 YFSETQ. There are 13 residues in the CDR3. The PCR ran on 60 Vbeta and 13 Jbeta primers. Method: immunoSEQ multiplex PCR; TCRdb's copy keeps in-frame clones and lacks some. The data contain around 120,000 clones, 65% to 80% of them singletons. The sequenced material came from PBMCs. The receptor was derived from a woman aged 35 to 49 in good health and CMV-seronegative. The chain uses TRBV5-1 and TRBJ1-4; TRBD1 is a possible D gene (6 bases). The CDR3 is CASRARTDEKLFF. The CDR3 coding sequence is TGCGCCAGCAGGGCGAGGACAGATGAAAAACTGTTTTTT. Drawing the rest from reference TRBV5-1 and TRBJ1-4, the complete variable domain is KAGVTQTPRYLIKTRGQQVTLSCSPISGHRSVSWYQQTPGQGLQFLFEYFSETQRNKGNFPGRFSGRQFSNSRSEMNVSTLELGDSALYLCASRARTDEKLFFGSGTQLSVL.